Sequencing of this T cell receptor beta chain was carried out in a study of control samples from healthy donors and cancer patients. This table comes from immunoSEQ multiplex PCR, and its TCRdb copy is limited to in-frame clones, with some not included. The table records about 170,000 clones, 85% to 90% of them present only once. CDR1 is SGHVS and CDR2 is FQNEAQ in the germline V gene. V shed 0 bases and J shed 0 bases, with 6 bases lying between them. CDR3 length: 16 amino acids. V gene TRBV7-8 combines with J gene TRBJ2-6; D not resolved. Source material: blood. This TCR came from a man aged 30 to 39 in good health. The CDR3 loop reads CASSLAWGSGANVLTF. The CDR3 nucleotides read TGTGCCAGCAGCTTAGCCTGGGGCTCTGGGGCCAACGTCCTGACTTTC.